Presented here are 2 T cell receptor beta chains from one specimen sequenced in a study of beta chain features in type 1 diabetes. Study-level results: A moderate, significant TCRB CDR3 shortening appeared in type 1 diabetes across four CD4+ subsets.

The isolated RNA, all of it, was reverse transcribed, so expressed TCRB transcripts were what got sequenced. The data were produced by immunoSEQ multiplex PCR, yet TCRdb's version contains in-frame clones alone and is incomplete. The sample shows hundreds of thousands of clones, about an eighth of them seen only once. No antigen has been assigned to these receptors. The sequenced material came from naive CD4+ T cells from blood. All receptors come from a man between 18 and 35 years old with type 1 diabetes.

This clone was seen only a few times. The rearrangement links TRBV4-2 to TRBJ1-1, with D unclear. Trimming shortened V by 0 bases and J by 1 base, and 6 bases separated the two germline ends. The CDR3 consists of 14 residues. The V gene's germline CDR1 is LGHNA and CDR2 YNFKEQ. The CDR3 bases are TGTGCCAGCAGCCAAGATCCAGGGAACACTGAAGCTTTCTTT. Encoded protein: CASSQDPGNTEAFF.

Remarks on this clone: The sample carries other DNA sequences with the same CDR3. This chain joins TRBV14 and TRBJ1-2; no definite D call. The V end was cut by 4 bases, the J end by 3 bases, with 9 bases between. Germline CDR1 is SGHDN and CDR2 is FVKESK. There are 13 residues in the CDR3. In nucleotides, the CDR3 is TGTGCCAGCAGCCCGGGGTTTTACTATGGCTACACCTTC. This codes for CASSPGFYYGYTF.